This T cell receptor (beta chain) appears in the sequencing data of a study of CXCR3-negative and CXCR3-positive naive CD8 T cells. As for the study in general: Across all libraries, TRB reads numbered about 135 million, with about 1.5 +/- 0.3 million in each library. Overall study findings and caveats: Hydrophobicity was higher for TRB CDR3s found in CXCR3-positive naive cells than in CXCR3-negative naive cells. For naive cells, CXCR3-negative and CXCR3-positive subsets had similar TRBV-TRBJ usage; for memory cells, usage differed. Cryopreservation partially lowered CXCR3 expression, so most assays used fresh PBMCs.

Germline lookup yields CDR1 SEHNR and CDR2 FQNEAQ (reference sequence). The CDR3 has 12 amino acids. The TRB libraries of cDNA were built by UMI-labeled 5' RACE. Reprocessing the 5' RACE reads, TCRdb reports a single entry for every CDR3 protein and omits DNA. The sample table includes 50,000 to 65,000 distinct CDR3 sequences. For this clonotype: Its antigen is as yet unknown.

The naive CD8+ gate required CD45RO-CCR7+CD27+CD95- phenotype. The material sequenced was naive CXCR3+ CD8+ T cells from blood. Subset: CD45RO-CCR7+CD27+CD95- naive CD8+ T cells expressing CXCR3 (TNR3+). The rearrangement links TRBV7-9 to TRBJ2-7. The TCR was taken from a human donor in good health. Some clones in this sample may be carry-over from other donors' samples. CDR3 sequence: CASSLERYEQYF.